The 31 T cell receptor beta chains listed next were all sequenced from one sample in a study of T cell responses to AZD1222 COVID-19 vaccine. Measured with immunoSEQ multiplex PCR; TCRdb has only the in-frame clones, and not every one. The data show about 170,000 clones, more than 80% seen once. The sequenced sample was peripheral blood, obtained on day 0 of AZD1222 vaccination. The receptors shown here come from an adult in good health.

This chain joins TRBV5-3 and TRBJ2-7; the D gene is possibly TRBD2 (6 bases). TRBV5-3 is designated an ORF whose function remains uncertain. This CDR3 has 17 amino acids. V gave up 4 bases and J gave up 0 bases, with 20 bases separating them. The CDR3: CARSTCPRDFNSYEQYF. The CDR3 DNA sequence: TGTGCCAGAAGCACCTGCCCCCGGGACTTCAACTCCTACGAGCAGTACTTC.

The CDR3 bases are TGCAGCGCAACTACAGGGGGAGGCAATCAGCCCCAGCATTTT. Its translation is CSATTGGGNQPQHF. V is TRBV29-1 and J is TRBJ1-5; 8 bases match TRBD1. Germline assignment: CDR1 SQVTM and CDR2 ANQGSEA. Germline trimming cut 7 bases from V and 2 bases from J; bases unmatched to any gene: 7. The CDR3 length is 14 residues. The complete variable domain, with remaining parts taken from reference TRBV29-1 and TRBJ1-5, reads SAVISQKPSRDICQRGTSLTIQCQVDSQVTMMFWYRQQPGQSLTLIATANQGSEATYESGFVIDKFPISRPNLTFSTLTVSNMSPEDSSIYLCSATTGGGNQPQHFGDGTRLSIL.

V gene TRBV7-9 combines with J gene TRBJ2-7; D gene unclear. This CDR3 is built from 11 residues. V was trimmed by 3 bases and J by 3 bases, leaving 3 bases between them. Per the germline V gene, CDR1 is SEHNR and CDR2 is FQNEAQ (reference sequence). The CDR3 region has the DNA TGTGCCAGCAGCTTTGTCTACGAGCAGTACTTC. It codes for CASSFVYEQYF. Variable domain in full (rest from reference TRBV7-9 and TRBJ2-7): DTGVSQNPRHKITKRGQNVTFRCDPISEHNRLYWYRQTLGQGPEFLTYFQNEAQLEKSRLLSDRFSAERPKGSFSTLEIQRTEQGDSAMYLCASSFVYEQYFGPGTRLTVT.

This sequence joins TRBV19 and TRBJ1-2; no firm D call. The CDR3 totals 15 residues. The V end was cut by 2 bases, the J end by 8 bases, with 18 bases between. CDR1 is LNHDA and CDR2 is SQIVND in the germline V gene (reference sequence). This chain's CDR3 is CASSIPNRAVYGYTF. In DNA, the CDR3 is TGTGCCAGTAGTATACCTAACCGGGCCGTGTACGGCTACACCTTC.

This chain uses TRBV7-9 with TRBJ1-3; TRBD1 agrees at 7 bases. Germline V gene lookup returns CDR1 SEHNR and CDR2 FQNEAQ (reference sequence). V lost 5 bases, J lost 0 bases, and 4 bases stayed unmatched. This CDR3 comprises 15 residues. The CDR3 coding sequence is TGTGCCAGCAGCGTGGGACAGAGCTCTGGAAACACCATATATTTT. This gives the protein CASSVGQSSGNTIYF.

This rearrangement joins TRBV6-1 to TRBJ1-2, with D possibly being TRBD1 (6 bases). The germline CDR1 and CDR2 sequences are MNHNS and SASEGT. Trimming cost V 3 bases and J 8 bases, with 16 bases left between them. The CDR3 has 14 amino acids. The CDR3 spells CASSDVRGRGGYTF. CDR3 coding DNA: TGTGCCAGCAGTGATGTGAGGGGGAGGGGAGGCTACACCTTC.

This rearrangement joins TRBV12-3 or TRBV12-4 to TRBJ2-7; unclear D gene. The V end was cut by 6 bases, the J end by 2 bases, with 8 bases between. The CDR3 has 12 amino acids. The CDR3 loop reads CASRETTYEQYF. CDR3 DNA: TGTGCCAGCAGGGAGACAACCTACGAGCAGTACTTC.

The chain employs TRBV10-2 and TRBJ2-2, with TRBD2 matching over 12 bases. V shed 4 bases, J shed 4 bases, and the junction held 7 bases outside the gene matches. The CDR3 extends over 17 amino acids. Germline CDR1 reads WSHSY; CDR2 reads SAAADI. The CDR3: CASSGTGLAGPTGELFF. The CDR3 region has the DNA TGCGCCAGCAGTGGAACTGGACTAGCGGGACCCACCGGGGAGCTGTTTTTT.

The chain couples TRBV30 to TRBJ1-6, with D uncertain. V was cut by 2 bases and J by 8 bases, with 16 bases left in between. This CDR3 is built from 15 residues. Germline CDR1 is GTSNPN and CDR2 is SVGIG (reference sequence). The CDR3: CAWSPPGHQDSPLHF. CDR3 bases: TGTGCCTGGAGTCCACCAGGTCACCAGGATTCACCCCTCCACTTT.

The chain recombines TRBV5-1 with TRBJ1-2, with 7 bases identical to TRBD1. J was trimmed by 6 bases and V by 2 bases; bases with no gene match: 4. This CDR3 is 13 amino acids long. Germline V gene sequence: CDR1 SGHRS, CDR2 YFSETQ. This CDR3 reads CASSLQGPDGYTF. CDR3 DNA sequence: TGCGCCAGCAGCTTACAGGGGCCAGATGGCTACACCTTC.

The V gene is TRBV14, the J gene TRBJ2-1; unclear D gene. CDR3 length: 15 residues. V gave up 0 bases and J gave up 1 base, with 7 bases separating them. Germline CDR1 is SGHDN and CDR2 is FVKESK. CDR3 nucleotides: TGTGCCAGCAGCCAAGATTGGGGTTCCTACAATGAGCAGTTCTTC. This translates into CASSQDWGSYNEQFF. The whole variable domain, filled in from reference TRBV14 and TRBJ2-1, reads EAGVTQFPSHSVIEKGQTVTLRCDPISGHDNLYWYRRVMGKEIKFLLHFVKESKQDESGMPNNRFLAERTGGTYSTLKVQPAELEDSGVYFCASSQDWGSYNEQFFGPGTRLTVL.

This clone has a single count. CDR3 sequence: CASSSLRNTEAFF. The CDR3 DNA is TGTGCCAGCAGTTCCCTAAGGAACACTGAAGCTTTCTTT. V usage is TRBV6-5 and J usage is TRBJ1-1; D is undetermined. The V and J ends lost 4 bases and 1 base respectively, with 7 bases between them. The germline V gene has CDR1 MNHEY and CDR2 SVGAGI. The CDR3 loop spans 13 amino acids.

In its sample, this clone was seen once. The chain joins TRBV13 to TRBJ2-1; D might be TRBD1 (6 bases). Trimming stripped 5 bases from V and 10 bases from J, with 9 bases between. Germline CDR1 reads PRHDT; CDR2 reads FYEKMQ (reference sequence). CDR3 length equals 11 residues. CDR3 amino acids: CASSRTEEQFF. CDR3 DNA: TGTGCCAGCAGCAGGACAGAGGAGCAGTTCTTC. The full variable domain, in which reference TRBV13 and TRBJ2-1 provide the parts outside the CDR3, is AAGVIQSPRHLIKEKRETATLKCYPIPRHDTVYWYQQGPGQDPQFLISFYEKMQSDKGSIPDRFSAQQFSDYHSELNMSSLELGDSALYFCASSRTEEQFFGPGTRLTVL.

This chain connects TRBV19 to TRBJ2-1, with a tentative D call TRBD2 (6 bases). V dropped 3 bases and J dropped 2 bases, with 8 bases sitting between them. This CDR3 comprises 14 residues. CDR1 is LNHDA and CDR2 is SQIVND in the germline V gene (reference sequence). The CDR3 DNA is TGTGCCAGTAGTATCACTAGCCCCTACAATGAGCAGTTCTTC. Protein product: CASSITSPYNEQFF.

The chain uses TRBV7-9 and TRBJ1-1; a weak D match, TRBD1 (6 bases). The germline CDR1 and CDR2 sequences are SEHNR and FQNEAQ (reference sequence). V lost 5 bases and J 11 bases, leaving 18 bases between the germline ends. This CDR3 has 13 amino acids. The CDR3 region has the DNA TGTGCCAGCAGCCTGGTGGGGACATTCGAGGCTTTCTTT. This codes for CASSLVGTFEAFF.

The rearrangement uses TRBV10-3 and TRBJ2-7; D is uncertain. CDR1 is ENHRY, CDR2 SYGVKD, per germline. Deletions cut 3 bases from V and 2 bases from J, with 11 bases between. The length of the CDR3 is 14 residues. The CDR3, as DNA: TGTGCCATCAGTGACATTACAAGCGCCTACGAGCAGTACTTC. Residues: CAISDITSAYEQYF.

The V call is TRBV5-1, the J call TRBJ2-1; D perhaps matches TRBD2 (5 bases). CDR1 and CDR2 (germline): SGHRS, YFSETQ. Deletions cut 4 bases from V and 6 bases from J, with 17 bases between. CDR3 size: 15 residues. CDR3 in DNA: TGCGCCAGCAGCCGGGCGGCAGGCCGGGGCAATGAGCAGTTCTTC. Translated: CASSRAAGRGNEQFF.

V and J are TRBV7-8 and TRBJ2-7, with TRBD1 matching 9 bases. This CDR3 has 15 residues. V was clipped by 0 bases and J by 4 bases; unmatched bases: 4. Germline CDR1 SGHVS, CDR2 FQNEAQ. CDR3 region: CASSLAGTGLYEQYF. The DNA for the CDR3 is TGTGCCAGCAGCTTAGCGGGGACAGGGTTGTACGAGCAGTACTTC.

CDR3 residues: CASSHQDRNTEAFF. CDR3 bases: TGTGCCAGCAGCCACCAGGACAGGAACACTGAAGCTTTCTTT. This chain connects TRBV3-1 (or the pseudogene TRBV3-2) to TRBJ1-1; D possibly corresponds to TRBD1 (6 bases). This CDR3 contains 14 residues. The germline V and J ends were trimmed by 3 bases and 1 base, with 9 bases remaining between them. Germline CDR1 reads LGHDT; CDR2 reads YNNKEL (reference sequence).

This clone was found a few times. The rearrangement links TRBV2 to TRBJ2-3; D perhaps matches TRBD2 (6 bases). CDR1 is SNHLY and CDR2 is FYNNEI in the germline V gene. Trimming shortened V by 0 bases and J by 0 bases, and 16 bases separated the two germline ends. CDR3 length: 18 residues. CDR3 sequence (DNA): TGTGCCAGCAGTGAAGCAGCGGGTTTCGCGGCTAGCACAGATACGCAGTATTTT. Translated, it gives CASSEAAGFAASTDTQYF.

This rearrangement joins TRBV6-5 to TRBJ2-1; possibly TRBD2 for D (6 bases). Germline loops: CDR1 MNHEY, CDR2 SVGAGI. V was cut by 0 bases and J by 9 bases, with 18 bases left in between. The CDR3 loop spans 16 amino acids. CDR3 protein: CASSYSGGGISFEQFF. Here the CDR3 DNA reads TGTGCCAGCAGTTACTCAGGAGGAGGGATTTCTTTTGAGCAGTTCTTC.

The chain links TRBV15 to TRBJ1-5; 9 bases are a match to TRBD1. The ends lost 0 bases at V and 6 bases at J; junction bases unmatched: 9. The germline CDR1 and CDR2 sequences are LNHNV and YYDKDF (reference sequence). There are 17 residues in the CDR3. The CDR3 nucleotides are TGTGCCACCAGCAGAGATCCGGGACAGGGTTTTGGTCAGCCCCAGCATTTT. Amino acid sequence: CATSRDPGQGFGQPQHF.

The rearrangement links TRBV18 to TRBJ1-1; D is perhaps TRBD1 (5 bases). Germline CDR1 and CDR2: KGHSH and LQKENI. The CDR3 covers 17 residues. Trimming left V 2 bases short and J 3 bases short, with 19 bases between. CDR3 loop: CASSPRTFGGGDTEAFF. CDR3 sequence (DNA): TGTGCCAGCTCACCAAGGACGTTCGGGGGAGGTGACACTGAAGCTTTCTTT. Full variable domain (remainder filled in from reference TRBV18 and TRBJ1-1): NAGVMQNPRHLVRRRGQEARLRCSPMKGHSHVYWYRQLPEEGLKFMVYLQKENIIDESGMPKERFSAEFPKEGPSILRIQQVVRGDSAAYFCASSPRTFGGGDTEAFFGQGTRLTVV.

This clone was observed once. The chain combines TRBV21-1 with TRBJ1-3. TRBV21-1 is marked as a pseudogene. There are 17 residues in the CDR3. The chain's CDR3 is CASSKAGGRGSGNTIYF. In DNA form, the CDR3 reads TGTGCCAGCAGCAAAGCGGGGGGTAGGGGGTCTGGAAACACCATATATTTT.

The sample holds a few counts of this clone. The CDR3 reads CATSDYRGFQYF. Written as DNA, the CDR3 is TGTGCCACCAGTGATTATCGGGGTTTTCAGTACTTC. The V gene is TRBV24-1, the J gene TRBJ2-7, with TRBD2 as a possible D gene (5 bases). The CDR3 has 12 residues. Trimming removed 2 bases at V and 10 bases at J, with 11 bases between. CDR1 is KGHDR and CDR2 is SFDVKD in the germline V gene.

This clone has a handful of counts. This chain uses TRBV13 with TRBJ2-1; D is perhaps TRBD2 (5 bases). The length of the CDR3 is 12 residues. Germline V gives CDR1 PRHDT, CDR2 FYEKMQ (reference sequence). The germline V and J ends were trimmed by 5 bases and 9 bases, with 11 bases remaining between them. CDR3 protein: CASSHPRGEQFF. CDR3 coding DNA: TGTGCCAGCAGCCACCCCCGGGGTGAGCAGTTCTTC. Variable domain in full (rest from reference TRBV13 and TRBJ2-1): AAGVIQSPRHLIKEKRETATLKCYPIPRHDTVYWYQQGPGQDPQFLISFYEKMQSDKGSIPDRFSAQQFSDYHSELNMSSLELGDSALYFCASSHPRGEQFFGPGTRLTVL.

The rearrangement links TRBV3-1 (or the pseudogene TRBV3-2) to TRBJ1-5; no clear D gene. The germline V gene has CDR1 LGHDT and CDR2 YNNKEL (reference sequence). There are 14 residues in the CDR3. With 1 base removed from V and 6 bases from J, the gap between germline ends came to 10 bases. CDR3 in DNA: TGTGCCAGCAGCCAAGTGGTATCGGGTCAGCCCCAGCATTTT. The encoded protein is CASSQVVSGQPQHF.

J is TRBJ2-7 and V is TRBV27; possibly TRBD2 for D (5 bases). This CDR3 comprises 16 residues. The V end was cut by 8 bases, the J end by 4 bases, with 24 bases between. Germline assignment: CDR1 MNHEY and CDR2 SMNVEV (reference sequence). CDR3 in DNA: TGTGCCAGCCGTAACCTAGCAAGTGGCTTTTGGTACGAGCAGTACTTC. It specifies CASRNLASGFWYEQYF.

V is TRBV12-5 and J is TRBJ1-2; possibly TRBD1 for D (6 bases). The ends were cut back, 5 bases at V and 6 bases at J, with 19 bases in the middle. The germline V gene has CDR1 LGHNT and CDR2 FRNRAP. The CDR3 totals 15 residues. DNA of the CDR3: TGTGCTAGTGGTGCCTTGTTCGGGGGGCGCGATGGCTACACCTTC. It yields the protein CASGALFGGRDGYTF.

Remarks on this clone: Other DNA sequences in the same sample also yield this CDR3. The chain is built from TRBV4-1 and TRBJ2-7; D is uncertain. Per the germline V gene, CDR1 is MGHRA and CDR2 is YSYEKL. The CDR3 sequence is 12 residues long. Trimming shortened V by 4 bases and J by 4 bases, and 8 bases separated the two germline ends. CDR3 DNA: TGCGCCAGCAGCCCCAGTGGGTACGAGCAGTACTTC. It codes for CASSPSGYEQYF.

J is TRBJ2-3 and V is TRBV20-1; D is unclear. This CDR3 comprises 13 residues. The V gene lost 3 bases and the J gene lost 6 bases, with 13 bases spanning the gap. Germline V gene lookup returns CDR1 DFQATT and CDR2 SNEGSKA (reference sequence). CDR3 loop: CSASRAEVDTQYF. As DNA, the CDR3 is TGCAGTGCTAGTCGGGCTGAGGTGGATACGCAGTATTTT.